The clone carrying this T cell receptor (beta chain) appeared many times. Its antigen is not known. Trimming cost V 4 bases and J 3 bases, with 9 bases left between them. The CDR3 extends over 13 amino acids. The germline V gene encodes CDR1 SGHTA and CDR2 FQGTGA. These data belong to a study of T-cell memory formation after mild COVID-19. TCR alpha and TCR beta cDNA libraries carrying sample barcodes and UMIs were produced by 5'RACE using constant-segment primers. TCRdb re-called the 5' RACE reads through MiXCR, storing one row per CDR3 protein. This sample has about 180,000 distinct CDR3 sequences, with roughly 18% found just once. The study, taken as a whole, reports: Whereas later expanders leaned CD4+, clones contracting day 15 to 85 showed a balanced CD4/CD8 makeup. Cross-reactive memory appears to have joined, as suggested by some responding clones showing up in pre-infection memory. The SARS-CoV-2 specificity of second-wave clones reaching peak at day 37 remained unverified.

The sequence was obtained from a young man who had mild COVID-19 (a few samples of this study predate the infection). Cell type and time point are not known. Sequenced material: PBMCs or a T cell subset sorted from them (not recorded which). The chain combines TRBV7-3 with TRBJ2-5; D is perhaps TRBD1 (6 bases). CDR3 in DNA: TGTGCCAGCAGCTCGGGACAAAAAGAGACCCAGTACTTC. It translates to CASSSGQKETQYF.